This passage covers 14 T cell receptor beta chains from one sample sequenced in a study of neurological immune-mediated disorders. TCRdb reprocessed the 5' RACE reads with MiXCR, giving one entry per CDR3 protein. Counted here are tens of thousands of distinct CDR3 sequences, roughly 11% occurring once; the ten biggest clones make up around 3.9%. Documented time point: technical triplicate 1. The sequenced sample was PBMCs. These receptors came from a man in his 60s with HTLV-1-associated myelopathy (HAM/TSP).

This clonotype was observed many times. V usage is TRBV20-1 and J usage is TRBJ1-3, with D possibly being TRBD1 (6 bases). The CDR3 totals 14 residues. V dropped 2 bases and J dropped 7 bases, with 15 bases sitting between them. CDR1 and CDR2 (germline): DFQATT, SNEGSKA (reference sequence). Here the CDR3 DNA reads TGCAGTGCTAGATGGACGCAGGGGACTAACACCATATATTTT. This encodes CSARWTQGTNTIYF.

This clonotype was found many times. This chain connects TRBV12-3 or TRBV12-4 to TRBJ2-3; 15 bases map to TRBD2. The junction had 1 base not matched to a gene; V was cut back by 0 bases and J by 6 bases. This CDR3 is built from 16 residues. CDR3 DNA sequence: TGTGCCAGCAGTTTAGCGGGACTAGCGGGAGGTGATACGCAGTATTTT. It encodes CASSLAGLAGGDTQYF.

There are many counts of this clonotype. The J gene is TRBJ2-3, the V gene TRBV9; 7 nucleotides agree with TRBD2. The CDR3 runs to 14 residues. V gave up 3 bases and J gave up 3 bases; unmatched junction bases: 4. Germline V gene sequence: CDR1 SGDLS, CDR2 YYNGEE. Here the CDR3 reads CASSAGGWTDTQYF. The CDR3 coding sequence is TGTGCCAGCAGCGCGGGGGGATGGACAGATACGCAGTATTTT.

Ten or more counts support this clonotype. CDR3 residues: CSANRQGSYNEQFF. The CDR3 DNA is TGCAGCGCCAACCGACAGGGCTCCTACAATGAGCAGTTCTTC. This chain links TRBV29-1 with TRBJ2-1, with TRBD1 identical over 7 bases. Germline values: CDR1 SQVTM, CDR2 ANQGSEA. The length of the CDR3 is 14 residues. Trimming at V came to 7 bases and at J to 0 bases, leaving 6 bases not matched to a gene.

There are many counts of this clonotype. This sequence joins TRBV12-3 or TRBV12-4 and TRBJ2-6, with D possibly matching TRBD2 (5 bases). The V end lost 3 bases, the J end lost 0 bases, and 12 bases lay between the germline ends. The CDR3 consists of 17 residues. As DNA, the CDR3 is TGTGCCAGCAGTTTCGGGAAGGGTTCCTCTGGGGCCAACGTCCTGACTTTC. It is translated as CASSFGKGSSGANVLTF.

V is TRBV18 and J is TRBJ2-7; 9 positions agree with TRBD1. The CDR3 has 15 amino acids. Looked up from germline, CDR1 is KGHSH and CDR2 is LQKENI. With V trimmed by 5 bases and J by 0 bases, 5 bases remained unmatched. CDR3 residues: CASSYATGGSYEQYF. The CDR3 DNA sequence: TGTGCCAGCTCATACGCGACAGGGGGCTCCTACGAGCAGTACTTC.

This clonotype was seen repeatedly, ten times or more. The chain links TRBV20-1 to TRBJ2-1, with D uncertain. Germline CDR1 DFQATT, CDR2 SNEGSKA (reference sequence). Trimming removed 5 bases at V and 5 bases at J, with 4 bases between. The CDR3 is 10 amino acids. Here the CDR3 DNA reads TGCAGTGCTTGGGACAATGAGCAGTTCTTC. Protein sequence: CSAWDNEQFF.

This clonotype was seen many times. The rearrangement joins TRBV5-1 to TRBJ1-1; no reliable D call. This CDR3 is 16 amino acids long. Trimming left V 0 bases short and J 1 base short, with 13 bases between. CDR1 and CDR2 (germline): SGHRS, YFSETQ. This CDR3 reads CASSLASGRRNTEAFF. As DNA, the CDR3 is TGCGCCAGCAGCTTGGCAAGCGGCAGGCGGAACACTGAAGCTTTCTTT.

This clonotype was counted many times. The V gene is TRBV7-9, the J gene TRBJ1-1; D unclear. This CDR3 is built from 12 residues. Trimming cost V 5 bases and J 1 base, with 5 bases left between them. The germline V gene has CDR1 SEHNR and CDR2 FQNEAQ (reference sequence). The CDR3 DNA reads TGTGCCAGCAGCCGACAGAACACTGAAGCTTTCTTT. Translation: CASSRQNTEAFF.

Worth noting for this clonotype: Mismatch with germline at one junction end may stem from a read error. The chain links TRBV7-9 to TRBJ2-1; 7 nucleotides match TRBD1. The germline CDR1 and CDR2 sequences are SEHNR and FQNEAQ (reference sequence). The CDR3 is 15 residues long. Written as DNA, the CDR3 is TGTGCCAGCAGCCCTACAGGGGACGCCCGCAATGAGCAGTTCTTT. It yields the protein CASSPTGDARNEQFF.

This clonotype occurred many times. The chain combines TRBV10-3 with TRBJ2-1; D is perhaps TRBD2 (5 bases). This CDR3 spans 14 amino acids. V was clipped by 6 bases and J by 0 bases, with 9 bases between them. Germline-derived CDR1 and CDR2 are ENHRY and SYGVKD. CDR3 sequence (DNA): TGTGCCATCAGAAGCGGTGACTCCTACAATGAGCAGTTCTTC. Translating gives CAIRSGDSYNEQFF.

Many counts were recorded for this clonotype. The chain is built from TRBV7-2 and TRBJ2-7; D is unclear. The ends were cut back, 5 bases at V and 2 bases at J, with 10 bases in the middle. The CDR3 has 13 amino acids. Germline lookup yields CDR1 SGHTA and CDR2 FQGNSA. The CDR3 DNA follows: TGTGCCAGCAGCCTGACATCTCCCTACGAGCAGTACTTC. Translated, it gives CASSLTSPYEQYF.

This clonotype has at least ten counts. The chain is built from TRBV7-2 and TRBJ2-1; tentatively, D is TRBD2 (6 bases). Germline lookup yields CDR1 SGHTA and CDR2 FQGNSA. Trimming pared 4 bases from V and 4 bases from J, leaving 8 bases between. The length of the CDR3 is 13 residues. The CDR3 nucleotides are TGTGCCAGCAGCTACGGGACTTACAATGAGCAGTTCTTC. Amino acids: CASSYGTYNEQFF.

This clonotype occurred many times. Here the CDR3 reads CASSQEGQSNQPQHF. The CDR3 coding sequence is TGCGCCAGCAGCCAAGAAGGACAGAGCAATCAGCCCCAGCATTTT. This sequence joins TRBV4-1 and TRBJ1-5, with D maybe TRBD1 (6 bases). The V gene's germline CDR1 is MGHRA and CDR2 YSYEKL. Trimming cost V 0 bases and J 1 base, with 7 bases left between them. The CDR3 has 15 amino acids.